This record looks at one T cell receptor (beta chain) sequence and its context. V lost 2 bases and J lost 5; bases outside the gene matches: 16. Germline V gene data show CDR1 as LNHDA and CDR2 as SQIVND (reference sequence). This CDR3 spans 18 amino acids. This record belongs to a study of blood T cell repertoires in COVID-19. Study as a whole: Donors in the United States, Italy and Spain gave samples during acute or convalescent COVID-19.

The participants were between roughly 18 and 89 years old and came from 20 to 30 US areas. Participant-reported clinical history was the basis for cohort assignment. Methods used by the authors: Amplification of reference gene primers provided the estimated nucleated cell counts. Here immunoSEQ multiplex PCR was the method, and the copy in TCRdb shows in-frame clones only, minus some. The V and J calls and the clone size are those of that table, but D and trimming were determined from the DNA. The sample has 200,000 to 300,000 clones, roughly 86% seen once. The origin of this receptor is a woman in her forties with acute COVID-19. The J gene is TRBJ1-2, the V gene TRBV19; 8 bases fit TRBD1. Sequencing was done on a sample of PBMCs or T cells enriched from blood (not recorded which). The CDR3 coding sequence is TGTGCCAGTAGTATATCCATGGCTCTCTCAGGGGGCGGGTATGGCTACACCTTC. It yields the protein CASSISMALSGGGYGYTF.